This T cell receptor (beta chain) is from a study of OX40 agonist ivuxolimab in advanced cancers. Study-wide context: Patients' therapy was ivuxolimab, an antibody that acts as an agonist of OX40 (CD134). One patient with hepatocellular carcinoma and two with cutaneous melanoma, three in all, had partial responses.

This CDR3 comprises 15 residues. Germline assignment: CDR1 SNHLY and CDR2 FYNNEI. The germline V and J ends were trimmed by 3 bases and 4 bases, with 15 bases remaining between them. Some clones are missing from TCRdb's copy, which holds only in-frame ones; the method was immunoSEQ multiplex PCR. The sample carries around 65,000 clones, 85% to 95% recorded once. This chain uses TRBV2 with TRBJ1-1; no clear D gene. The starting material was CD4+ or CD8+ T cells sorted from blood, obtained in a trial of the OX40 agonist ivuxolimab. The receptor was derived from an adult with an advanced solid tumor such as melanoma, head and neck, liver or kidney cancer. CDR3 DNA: TGTGCCAGCAGTGATAACAGAACCCCGAGCACTGAAGCTTTCTTT. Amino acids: CASSDNRTPSTEAFF.